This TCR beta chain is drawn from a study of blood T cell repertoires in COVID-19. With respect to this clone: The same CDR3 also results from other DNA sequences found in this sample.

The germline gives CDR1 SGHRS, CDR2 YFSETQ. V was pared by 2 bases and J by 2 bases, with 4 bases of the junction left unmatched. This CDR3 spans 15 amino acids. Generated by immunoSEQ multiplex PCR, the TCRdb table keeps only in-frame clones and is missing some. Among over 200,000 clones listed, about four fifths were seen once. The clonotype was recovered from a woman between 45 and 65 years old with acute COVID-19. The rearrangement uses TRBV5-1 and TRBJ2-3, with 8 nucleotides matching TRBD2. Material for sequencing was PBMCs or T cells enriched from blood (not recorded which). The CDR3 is CASSLAGDHTDTQYF. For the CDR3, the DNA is TGCGCCAGCAGCTTAGCGGGGGACCACACAGATACGCAGTATTTT.